This TCR beta chain was recorded in a study of Ad26.COV2.S vaccination and SARS-CoV-2 variants. For the study at large: Once, or twice with 56 days between doses, Ad26.COV2.S was given intramuscularly.

Here immunoSEQ multiplex PCR was the method, and the copy in TCRdb shows in-frame clones only, minus some. The sample has 300,000 to 350,000 clones, 70% to 90% seen once. Of note for this clone: Antigen: not known.

Overall study findings and caveats: It was found that vaccine and placebo recipients had similar non-spike TCR breadth.

As for treatment: some 20 received Ad26.COV2.S at low or high dose, single or two shots; about five received placebo; per-sample allocation not given. The samples date from day 63 after the first vaccine or placebo injection. Vaccination used an Ad26 vector expressing Wuhan-strain SARS-CoV-2 spike. Per the germline V gene, CDR1 is LGHDT and CDR2 is YNNKEL (reference sequence). Between the trimmed V and J ends, which lost 2 bases and 5 bases, there was a span of 7 bases. The length of the CDR3 is 13 residues. The receptor comes from a person aged 18-65 years who received the Ad26.COV2.S COVID-19 vaccine or a placebo. The sequences come from peripheral blood, collected in a trial of Ad26.COV2.S vaccine versus placebo. The chain recombines TRBV3-1 (or the pseudogene TRBV3-2) with TRBJ2-1; D may be TRBD1 (6 bases). CDR3 region: CASSQQGNNEQFF. CDR3 sequence (DNA): TGTGCCAGCAGCCAACAGGGGAACAATGAGCAGTTCTTC.